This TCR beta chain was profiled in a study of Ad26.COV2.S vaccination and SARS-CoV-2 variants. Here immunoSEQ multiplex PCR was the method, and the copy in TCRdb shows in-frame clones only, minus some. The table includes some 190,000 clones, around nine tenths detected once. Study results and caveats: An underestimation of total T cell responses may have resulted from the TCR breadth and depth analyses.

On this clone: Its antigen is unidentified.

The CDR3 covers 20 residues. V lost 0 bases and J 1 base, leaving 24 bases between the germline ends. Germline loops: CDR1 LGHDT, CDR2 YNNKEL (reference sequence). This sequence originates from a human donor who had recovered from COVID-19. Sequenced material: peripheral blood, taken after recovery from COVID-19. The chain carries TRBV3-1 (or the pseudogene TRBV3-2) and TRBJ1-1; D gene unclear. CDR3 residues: CASSQDAFTGPWYGNTEAFF. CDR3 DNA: TGTGCCAGCAGCCAAGACGCATTTACCGGGCCCTGGTACGGGAACACTGAAGCTTTCTTT.